Listed below are T cell receptor beta chains from one sample, sequenced in a study of T cell responses to AZD1222 COVID-19 vaccine. Produced via immunoSEQ multiplex PCR; TCRdb's table is partial and in-frame only. The sample records approximately 130,000 clones, 90% being singletons. The material was peripheral blood, obtained on day 0 of AZD1222 vaccination. These receptors were collected from an adult in good health. The CDR3 runs from the conserved cysteine through the conserved F or W. The order of the fields is D gene, clone size, J gene, V gene, CDR3 DNA, CDR3 protein. A D gene is named only where the DNA matches it firmly. Clone size is given for some rows only: seen once, a few or many times, or a class if the clone is expanded.

TRBD1	.	TRBJ1-3	TRBV6-2/TRBV6-3	TGTGCCAGCAGCTCCGGGACAGTTGGAAACACCATATATTTT	CASSSGTVGNTIYF
.	.	TRBJ2-7	TRBV5-8	TGTGCCAGCAGCTTGCAAGGGGGTAGCGGGACAGCCCACGAGCAGTACTTC	CASSLQGGSGTAHEQYF
.	.	TRBJ1-6	TRBV2	TGTGCCAGCAGTGAAGAAGGCTTCACTTCGAATTCACCCCTCCACTTT	CASSEEGFTSNSPLHF
.	few	TRBJ2-1	TRBV5-1	TGCGCCAGCAGCTTGGAGTTGGGCCAAAGCAAGGAGCAGTTCTTC	CASSLELGQSKEQFF
TRBD1	.	TRBJ1-1	TRBV29-1	TGCAGCGTCCCTCCGGGACAGGGGAACACTGAAGCTTTCTTT	CSVPPGQGNTEAFF
.	.	TRBJ2-5	TRBV28	TGTGCCAGCAGTTTAGGGGGACGAGAGACCCAGTACTTC	CASSLGGRETQYF
.	.	TRBJ2-7	TRBV15	TGTGCCACCAGCACGTCGGGACCAGTCTACGAGCAGTACTTC	CATSTSGPVYEQYF
.	.	TRBJ2-7	TRBV19	TGTGCCAGTAGTATAGGCCACAGCGATACCTACGAGCAGTACTTC	CASSIGHSDTYEQYF
TRBD1	.	TRBJ1-2	TRBV28	TGTGCCAGCAGTTTACTGGGACAGGGGTATGGCTACACCTTC	CASSLLGQGYGYTF
TRBD1	.	TRBJ2-5	TRBV28	TGTGCCAGCAGTTTTCTGGGACAGGGGGCGGGTGAGACCCAGTACTTC	CASSFLGQGAGETQYF
TRBD2	.	TRBJ2-3	TRBV27	TGTGCCAGCAGTTACGGGCAGCGGGGCCCTAGCACAGATACGCAGTATTTT	CASSYGQRGPSTDTQYF
.	.	TRBJ1-6	TRBV15	TGTGCCACCAGCAGAGACAATTCACCCCTCCACTTT	CATSRDNSPLHF
.	.	TRBJ1-6	TRBV3-1/TRBV3-2	TGTGCCAGCAGCCAAGTAGGACTGGGAAATTCACCCCTCCACTTT	CASSQVGLGNSPLHF
.	once	TRBJ1-2	TRBV6-5	TGTGCCAGCAGTTACTCTGGGAGGGACAATGGCTACACCTTC	CASSYSGRDNGYTF
.	.	TRBJ2-3	TRBV19	TGTGCCAGTAGTATCGTCGGGACACCCAGTACAAGCACAGATACGCAGTATTTT	CASSIVGTPSTSTDTQYF
TRBD1	few	TRBJ1-6	TRBV30	TGTGCCTGGAGCCGAACACAGGGGCCCCTCCACTTT	CAWSRTQGPLHF
.	.	TRBJ2-2	TRBV7-6	TGTGCCAGCAGCTTAGCAGTAGTGGGCGGGGAGCTGTTTTTT	CASSLAVVGGELFF
TRBD2	.	TRBJ2-1	TRBV19	TGTGCCAGTGGACTAGCGACCTACAATGAGCAGTTCTTC	CASGLATYNEQFF
TRBD2	.	TRBJ2-1	TRBV18	TGTGCCAGCTCACCCCTATCCGGGACTAGCGGGAGAGAAGGTGATAATGAGCAGTTCTTC	CASSPLSGTSGREGDNEQFF
.	.	TRBJ2-7	TRBV6-5	TGTGCCAGCAGTTACTCTGCTGGGTACGAGCAGTACTTC	CASSYSAGYEQYF
TRBD2	.	TRBJ2-1	TRBV28	TGTGCCAGCAGTCTTAGGACTAGCGGGAGTGGTGGGCAGTTCTTC	CASSLRTSGSGGQFF
.	.	TRBJ2-7	TRBV27	TGTGCCAGCTGTTTACGCGACCCGAGGAGCTCCTACGAGCAGTACTTC	CASCLRDPRSSYEQYF
.	.	TRBJ1-5	TRBV6-1	TGTGCCAGCAGTGAAGCTTCGGGGGCGGTTAGCAATCAGCCCCAGCATTTT	CASSEASGAVSNQPQHF
TRBD2	.	TRBJ2-1	TRBV3-1/TRBV3-2	TGTGCCAGCAGCTTCGGACTAGCGGGAGGCAATGAGCAGTTCTTC	CASSFGLAGGNEQFF
.	.	TRBJ2-6	TRBV19	TGTGCCAGTATGGGGCTCGGATTCTCTGGGGCCAACGTCCTGACTTTC	CASMGLGFSGANVLTF
TRBD1	once	TRBJ2-3	TRBV28	TGTGCCAGCAGTTCAGTCCGGGGACAGAGCACAGATACGCAGTATTTT	CASSSVRGQSTDTQYF
TRBD2	.	TRBJ2-7	TRBV11-2	TGTGCCAGCAGCTTTCGGGCCCTAGCGGGAGGGTCGTGGAACGAGCAGTACTTC	CASSFRALAGGSWNEQYF
.	few	TRBJ2-1	TRBV5-5	TGTGCCAGCAGCTTGGTTGGGGACTCTGCCTACAATGAGCAGTTCTTC	CASSLVGDSAYNEQFF
.	once	TRBJ2-3	TRBV27	TGTGCCAGCAGCCAGGGACGGGGCACAGATACGCAGTATTTT	CASSQGRGTDTQYF
.	.	TRBJ2-1	TRBV28	TGTGCCAGCAGTTTGCTAGACTCCTACAATGAGCAGTTCTTC	CASSLLDSYNEQFF
.	.	TRBJ2-7	TRBV21-1	TGTGCCAGCAGAGGCCGCCGAGGGCTTTTCTACGAGCAGTACTTC	CASRGRRGLFYEQYF
TRBD1	few	TRBJ2-2	TRBV7-2	TGTGCCAGCAGCTTGACAGGGGCGAATCGGGAGCTGTTTTTT	CASSLTGANRELFF
.	.	TRBJ2-7	TRBV4-1	TGCGCCAGCAGCCAGCTATCGTGGACTAAATCCTACGAGCAGTACTTC	CASSQLSWTKSYEQYF
TRBD2	.	TRBJ2-3	TRBV4-1	TGCGCCAGCAGCCAAGCGTCTAGCGGGAGTCGGGCAGATACGCAGTATTTT	CASSQASSGSRADTQYF
.	.	TRBJ2-5	TRBV28	TGTGCCAGCAGCCGCGGAGGTAGGACGGAGACCCAGTACTTC	CASSRGGRTETQYF
.	few	TRBJ1-3	TRBV9	TGTGCCAGCAGCGTAGGAGGGGGAGGTAACACCATATATTTT	CASSVGGGGNTIYF
TRBD1	.	TRBJ2-2	TRBV28	TGTGCCAGCAGGGGGACAGGGAGTCACACCGGGGAGCTGTTTTTT	CASRGTGSHTGELFF
.	.	TRBJ1-1	TRBV9	TGTGCCAGCAGCGTAGTAACTCAGGGTGACGCTTTCTTT	CASSVVTQGDAFF
.	.	TRBJ2-1	TRBV29-1	TGCAGCGTTGGTAAGGAGAGCGGCGGCCTTGGTGATGAGCAGTTCTTC	CSVGKESGGLGDEQFF
.	once	TRBJ1-5	TRBV28	TGTGCCAGCAGTTCCAGGGAATGGGATCAGCCCCAGCATTTT	CASSSREWDQPQHF
.	.	TRBJ2-3	TRBV30	TGTGCCTGGAGCCCGGGGACTCCAGATACGCAGTATTTT	CAWSPGTPDTQYF
.	.	TRBJ2-7	TRBV30	TGTGCCTGGAGTATTGTCAGCCGACCTGTGGGCTTGGGAGGGCAGTACTTC	CAWSIVSRPVGLGGQYF
.	.	TRBJ2-3	TRBV5-8	TGTGCCAGCAGCCCCGGGACCCCTAGTGAAACAGATACGCAGTATTTT	CASSPGTPSETDTQYF
.	few	TRBJ1-5	TRBV21-1	TGTGCCAGCAGCAAAGAAGGGGGGACAGGTCCCCCGACCAATCAGCCCCAGCATTTT	CASSKEGGTGPPTNQPQHF
.	.	TRBJ2-1	TRBV14	TGTGCCAGCAGCCAAAGGAACCAATACAATGAGCAGTTCTTC	CASSQRNQYNEQFF
.	.	TRBJ1-5	TRBV3-1/TRBV3-2	TGTGCCAGCAGCCAAGAGGAATCTCAGCCCCAGCATTTT	CASSQEESQPQHF
.	.	TRBJ1-1	TRBV5-1	TGCGCCAGCAGCTTGGATCCAGCCAACACTGAAGCTTTCTTT	CASSLDPANTEAFF
TRBD2	.	TRBJ2-7	TRBV28	TGTGCCAGCAGTCAACCGGGGAGCGGGGGCTACGAGCAGTACTTC	CASSQPGSGGYEQYF